This is a list of T cell receptor beta chains from one sample in a study of metastatic and nonmetastatic thyroid tumors. TCRdb ran MiXCR on the PCR reads. The sample has roughly 30,000 clones, around 3.5% seen once. Sequenced sample: blood. The receptors were sampled from a male donor with papillary thyroid cancer or a benign thyroid nodule (not recorded which). Some clones in this sample may be carry-over from other donors' samples. Both conserved end residues are part of each CDR3. The D gene is left open where the match is weak.

CDR3 length | J gene | D gene | V gene | CDR3 protein
17 | TRBJ2-4 | TRBD2 | TRBV20-1 | CSATPTSGRTAKNIQYF
16 | TRBJ2-7 | . | TRBV7-2 | CASSQEWGLRSYEQYF
14 | TRBJ1-1 | TRBD1 | TRBV5-1 | CASNRDRLNTEAFF
13 | TRBJ2-2 | . | TRBV28 | CASSLRNTGELLF
13 | TRBJ2-7 | . | TRBV6-1 | CASTKDGSYEQYF
16 | TRBJ1-5 | . | TRBV15 | CATSRDPGRPNQPQHF
15 | TRBJ1-1 | TRBD1 | TRBV16 | CASSPRGRMNTEAFF
14 | TRBJ2-4 | . | TRBV14 | CASSQDIDKNIQYF
14 | TRBJ2-1 | . | TRBV6-1 | CASREVGVYNEQFF
11 | TRBJ2-5 | . | TRBV7-3 | CASSSGETQYF
16 | TRBJ1-5 | TRBD1 | TRBV4-3 | CASSLRWGAGGQPQHF
16 | TRBJ2-5 | . | TRBV28 | CASSVGLFKAVGTQYF
14 | TRBJ1-2 | . | TRBV9 | CASSISKSFYGYTF
16 | TRBJ2-2 | . | TRBV28 | CASSWGGLTGTGELFF
17 | TRBJ2-5 | TRBD1 | TRBV5-6 | CASSLWVGTGGAGTQYF
14 | TRBJ2-1 | TRBD2 | TRBV10-3 | CAISEREEYNEQFF
14 | TRBJ1-6 | TRBD1 | TRBV7-3 | CASSRDRYNSPLHF
15 | TRBJ1-1 | . | TRBV6-5 | CASSYEGRMNTEAFF
16 | TRBJ1-2 | . | TRBV27 | CASSLSPGRANYGYTF
12 | TRBJ2-1 | TRBD2 | TRBV14 | CASSPGGGEQFF
12 | TRBJ2-1 | TRBD2 | TRBV6-2/TRBV6-3 | CASSKPWTSGFF
15 | TRBJ1-1 | TRBD1 | TRBV6-2/TRBV6-3 | CASSPQGQGAAEAFF
15 | TRBJ2-1 | . | TRBV24-1 | CATSDFKGGYSEQFF
13 | TRBJ2-5 | . | TRBV6-2/TRBV6-3 | CASSVLVGETQYF
13 | TRBJ1-2 | . | TRBV12-3/TRBV12-4 | CASSDDSVYGYTF
14 | TRBJ2-5 | . | TRBV9 | CARSALAEQETQYF
14 | TRBJ2-3 | . | TRBV12-3/TRBV12-4 | CASSPPEERDTQYF
18 | TRBJ2-3 | TRBD2 | TRBV11-2 | CASSLSLSGGNSADTQYF
15 | TRBJ2-5 | TRBD2 | TRBV27 | CASRGRTSDIGTQYF
13 | TRBJ2-7 | . | TRBV7-8 | CASSLGREREQYF
11 | TRBJ2-7 | . | TRBV19 | CASRKGYEQYF
15 | TRBJ1-5 | . | TRBV27 | CASRPGFGSNQPQHF
14 | TRBJ2-1 | . | TRBV7-7 | CASSWGGPYNEQFF
12 | TRBJ2-3 | . | TRBV12-5 | CVSGSGTHTQYF
14 | TRBJ2-2 | . | TRBV25-1 | CASSESRESGGLFF
12 | TRBJ1-1 | . | TRBV30 | CAWDSGYTEAFF
13 | TRBJ2-7 | TRBD2 | TRBV10-1 | CASSGLAGGEQYF
15 | TRBJ1-6 | . | TRBV6-1 | CASSEARAKGSPLHF
15 | TRBJ2-1 | TRBD2 | TRBV7-9 | CASTPLSEREGEQFF
13 | TRBJ2-7 | . | TRBV20-1 | CSARSGLTYKQYF
15 | TRBJ1-2 | . | TRBV6-2/TRBV6-3 | CASSYSQDRPYGYTF
13 | TRBJ1-5 | . | TRBV20-1 | CSVRTYGGQPQHF
15 | TRBJ1-1 | TRBD1 | TRBV20-1 | CSVQDRGIMNTEAFF
14 | TRBJ1-4 | . | TRBV20-1 | CSARVEGGNEKLFF
16 | TRBJ2-6 | . | TRBV24-1 | CATSEPVAGGANVLTF
13 | TRBJ1-2 | . | TRBV6-2/TRBV6-3 | CASRDGQRYGYTF
14 | TRBJ1-5 | TRBD1 | TRBV19 | CASSTGQDVEPQHF
14 | TRBJ2-2 | TRBD1 | TRBV24-1 | CGIGGPSNTGEPFF